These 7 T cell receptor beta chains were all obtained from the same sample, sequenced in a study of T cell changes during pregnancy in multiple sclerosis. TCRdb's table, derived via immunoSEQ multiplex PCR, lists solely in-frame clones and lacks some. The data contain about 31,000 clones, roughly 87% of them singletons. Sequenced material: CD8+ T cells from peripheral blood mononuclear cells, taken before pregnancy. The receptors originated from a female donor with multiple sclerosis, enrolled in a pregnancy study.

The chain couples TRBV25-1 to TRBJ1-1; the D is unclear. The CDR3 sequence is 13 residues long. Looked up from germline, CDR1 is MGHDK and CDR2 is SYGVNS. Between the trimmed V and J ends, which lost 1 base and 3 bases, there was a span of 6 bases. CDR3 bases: TGTGCCAGCAGTGAATTAGATGACACTGAAGCTTTCTTT. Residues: CASSELDDTEAFF.

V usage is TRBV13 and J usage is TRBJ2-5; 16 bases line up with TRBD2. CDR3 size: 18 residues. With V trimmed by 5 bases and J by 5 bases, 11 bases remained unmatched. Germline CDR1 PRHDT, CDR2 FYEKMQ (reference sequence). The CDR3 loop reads CASSITGTSGGAGETQYF. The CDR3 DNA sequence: TGTGCCAGCAGCATCACCGGGACTAGCGGGGGGGCAGGTGAGACCCAGTACTTC. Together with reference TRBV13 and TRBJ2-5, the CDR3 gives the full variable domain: AAGVIQSPRHLIKEKRETATLKCYPIPRHDTVYWYQQGPGQDPQFLISFYEKMQSDKGSIPDRFSAQQFSDYHSELNMSSLELGDSALYFCASSITGTSGGAGETQYFGPGTRLLVL.

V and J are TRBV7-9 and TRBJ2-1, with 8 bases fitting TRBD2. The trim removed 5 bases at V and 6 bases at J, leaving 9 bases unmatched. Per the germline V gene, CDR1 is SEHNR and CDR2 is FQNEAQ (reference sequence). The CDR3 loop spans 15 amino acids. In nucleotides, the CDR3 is TGTGCCAGCAGCCTTCTAGCGGGTAAGGGCAATGAGCAGTTCTTC. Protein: CASSLLAGKGNEQFF.

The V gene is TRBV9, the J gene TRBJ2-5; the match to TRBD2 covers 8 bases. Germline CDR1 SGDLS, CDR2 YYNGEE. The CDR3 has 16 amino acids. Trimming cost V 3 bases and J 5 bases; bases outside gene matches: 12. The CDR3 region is CASSALAGITHETQYF. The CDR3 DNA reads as TGTGCCAGCAGCGCTTTAGCGGGGATTACCCACGAGACCCAGTACTTC.

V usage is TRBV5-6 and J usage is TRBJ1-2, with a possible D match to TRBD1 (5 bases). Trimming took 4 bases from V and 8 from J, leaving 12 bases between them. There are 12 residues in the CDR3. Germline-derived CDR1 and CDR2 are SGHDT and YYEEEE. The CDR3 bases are TGTGCCAGCAGCCCGGGGGGGAGAGGCTACACCTTC. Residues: CASSPGGRGYTF.

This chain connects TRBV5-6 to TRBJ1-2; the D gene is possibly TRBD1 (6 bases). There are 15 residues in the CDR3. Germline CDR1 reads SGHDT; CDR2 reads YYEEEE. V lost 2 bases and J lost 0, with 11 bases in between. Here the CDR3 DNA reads TGTGCCAGCAGCTTTCCGGCAGGGGCTAACTATGGCTACACCTTC. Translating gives CASSFPAGANYGYTF.

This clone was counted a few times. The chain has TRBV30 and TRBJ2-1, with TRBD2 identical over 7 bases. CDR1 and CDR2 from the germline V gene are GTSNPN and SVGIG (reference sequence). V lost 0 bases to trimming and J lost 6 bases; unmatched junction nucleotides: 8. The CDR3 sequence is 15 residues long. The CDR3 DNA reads TGTGCCTGGAGTGTAGACCAGCGGGAAACCAATGAGCAGTTCTTC. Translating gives CAWSVDQRETNEQFF. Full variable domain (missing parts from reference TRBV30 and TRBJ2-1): SQTIHQWPATLVQPVGSPLSLECTVEGTSNPNLYWYRQAAGRGLQLLFYSVGIGQISSEVPQNLSASRPQDRQFILSSKKLLLSDSGFYLCAWSVDQRETNEQFFGPGTRLTVL.